The T cell receptor (beta chain) under discussion was sequenced for a study of Ad26.COV2.S vaccination and SARS-CoV-2 variants. Clones were sequenced by immunoSEQ multiplex PCR, and TCRdb holds only the in-frame ones, with some missing. The profile shows hundreds of thousands of clones, roughly 87% of them singletons. Sample treatment: about 20 received Ad26.COV2.S at low or high dose, single or two shots; roughly five received placebo; per-sample allocation not given. Specimens were obtained on day 63 following the first vaccine or placebo injection. The CDR3 covers 14 residues. Trimming cost V 3 bases and J 5 bases, with 13 bases left between them. CDR1 is KGHSH, CDR2 LQKENI, per germline.

The TCR was taken from a person aged 18-60 years who received the Ad26.COV2.S COVID-19 vaccine or a placebo. Sequenced here: peripheral blood, sampled in a trial of Ad26.COV2.S vaccine versus placebo. V usage is TRBV18 and J usage is TRBJ2-5; a possible D gene is TRBD1 (6 bases). CDR3 in DNA: TGTGCCAGCTCACCCCGGGACACAATGGAGACCCAGTACTTC. This sequence encodes CASSPRDTMETQYF.